The 4 T cell receptor beta chains below all came from one sample that was sequenced in a study of blood T cell repertoires in COVID-19. The method was immunoSEQ multiplex PCR; TCRdb's version includes in-frame clones alone and lacks a portion of them. The sample comprises approximately 200,000 clones, 86% of which are singletons, and 2% to 2.5% rests with the top ten. Sequences were obtained from peripheral blood. The receptors were gathered from a woman aged 50 to 60 with acute or convalescent COVID-19.

V and J are TRBV30 and TRBJ1-6; D might be TRBD1 (5 bases). The germline CDR1 and CDR2 sequences are GTSNPN and SVGIG (reference sequence). Trimming removed 2 bases at V and 10 bases at J, with 9 bases between. CDR3 size: 12 residues. The CDR3 is CAWSSPGSPLHF. The DNA for the CDR3 is TGTGCCTGGAGTTCCCCAGGGTCACCCCTCCACTTT.

The rearrangement joins TRBV5-1 to TRBJ2-2, with 11 nucleotides matching TRBD2. Trimming at V came to 9 bases and at J to 4 bases, leaving 8 bases not matched to a gene. The germline gives CDR1 SGHRS, CDR2 YFSETQ. The CDR3 is 15 amino acids. DNA of the CDR3: TGCGCCACCTCTTCCCTAGCGGGAGGCACCGGGGAGCTGTTTTTT. It translates to CATSSLAGGTGELFF.

The chain uses TRBV30 and TRBJ1-2, with 8 bases aligning to TRBD1. The CDR3 runs 16 residues. Per germline, CDR1 GTSNPN and CDR2 SVGIG (reference sequence). V was clipped by 1 base and J by 4 bases; unmatched bases: 11. The CDR3 DNA reads as TGTGCCTGGAGTGATACCGGGACAGGCTTTGGCTATGGCTACACCTTC. It codes for CAWSDTGTGFGYGYTF.

The rearrangement uses TRBV29-1 and TRBJ2-3; TRBD2 aligns across 7 bases. Germline V CDR1 and CDR2: SQVTM, ANQGSEA. The CDR3 is 15 amino acids. The V and J ends lost 3 bases and 6 bases, in that order; junction bases with no gene match: 12. CDR3 sequence: CSVEGGPWGEDTQYF. DNA of the CDR3: TGCAGCGTTGAGGGAGGGCCTTGGGGGGAGGATACGCAGTATTTT.